These 23 T cell receptor beta chains originate from one sample sequenced in a study of cytomegalovirus exposure and HLA in healthy donors. The PCR used 60 Vbeta and 13 Jbeta primers. TCRdb's copy holds only in-frame clones and misses some; the assay was immunoSEQ multiplex PCR. Found here are some 40,000 clones, over 75% of them singletons; the top ten hold about 2.5%. The sample consisted of PBMCs. The origin of the receptors is a man in his forties or fifties in good health and CMV-seronegative.

The rearrangement links TRBV5-1 to TRBJ1-5; D not resolved. The CDR3 spans 15 residues. CDR1 is SGHRS and CDR2 is YFSETQ in the germline V gene. With 1 base removed from V and 5 bases from J, the gap between germline ends came to 13 bases. The CDR3 nucleotides read TGCGCCAGCAGCTTGAGGGCAGGCGGGGATCAGCCCCAGCATTTT. It codes for CASSLRAGGDQPQHF.

V and J are TRBV9 and TRBJ2-1; D is unclear. Germline values: CDR1 SGDLS, CDR2 YYNGEE. The V and J ends lost 0 bases and 0 bases respectively, with 7 bases between them. The CDR3 consists of 15 residues. CDR3 sequence (DNA): TGTGCCAGCAGCGTAGGTTCCATCTCCTACAATGAGCAGTTCTTC. Its protein is CASSVGSISYNEQFF. The variable domain in full, with the rest retrieved from reference TRBV9 and TRBJ2-1, is DSGVTQTPKHLITATGQRVTLRCSPRSGDLSVYWYQQSLDQGLQFLIQYYNGEERAKGNILERFSAQQFPDLHSELNLSSLELGDSALYFCASSVGSISYNEQFFGPGTRLTVL.

This clone was counted a few times. CDR3 nucleotides: TGTGCCAGCAGTCTACTAGCGGAGGGCTACAATGAGCAGTTCTTC. Translated, it gives CASSLLAEGYNEQFF. The rearrangement joins TRBV6-5 to TRBJ2-1, with 8 bases aligning to TRBD2. CDR1 MNHEY and CDR2 SVGAGI come from the germline V gene. V lost 5 bases, J lost 3 bases, and 6 bases stayed unmatched. The CDR3 extends over 15 amino acids.

This chain joins TRBV7-2 and TRBJ2-3; 8 bases line up with TRBD2. This CDR3 comprises 15 residues. CDR1 SGHTA and CDR2 FQGNSA come from the germline V gene. V dropped 5 bases and J dropped 3; count of bases not matched to a gene: 7. In DNA, the CDR3 is TGTGCCAGCAGCAGGGGACTAGTGGATACAGATACGCAGTATTTT. Amino acid sequence: CASSRGLVDTDTQYF.

The chain uses TRBV19 and TRBJ2-1, with a possible D match to TRBD2 (5 bases). The CDR3 is made up of 15 amino acids. Germline-derived CDR1 and CDR2 are LNHDA and SQIVND (reference sequence). CDR3: CATRTGSSPYNEQFF. DNA of the CDR3: TGTGCAACGCGTACGGGGTCTTCCCCCTACAATGAGCAGTTCTTC.

Concerning this clone itself: The junction departs from the called germline gene at one end, perhaps through a read error. The rearrangement uses TRBV7-9 and TRBJ2-7; tentative D call: TRBD1 (6 bases). Germline V lookup: CDR1 SEHNR, CDR2 FQNEAQ (reference sequence). CDR3 size: 15 residues. CDR3 bases: TGTTCCAGCAGCTTTTCAGGGGCAACTCGTCAGGAGCAGTACTTC. Translation gives CSSSFSGATRQEQYF.

The genes are TRBV5-1 and TRBJ2-1; TRBD2 aligns across 7 bases. Trimming took 0 bases from V and 10 from J; bases not matched to a gene: 7. The V gene's germline CDR1 is SGHRS and CDR2 YFSETQ. The CDR3 totals 14 residues. CDR3 protein: CASSLVGPGGEQFF. The CDR3 DNA sequence: TGCGCCAGCAGCTTGGTGGGTCCCGGGGGGGAGCAGTTCTTC.

The gene calls are TRBV4-3 and TRBJ2-3; 9 bases agree with TRBD2. This CDR3 spans 16 amino acids. Germline CDR1 reads LGHNA; CDR2 reads YSLEER. V was clipped by 1 base and J by 4 bases; unmatched bases: 6. CDR3 nucleotide sequence: TGCGCCAGCAGCCAAGTAGGCGGGAGGGAGGCAGATACGCAGTATTTT. Encoded protein: CASSQVGGREADTQYF.

The rearrangement uses TRBV7-2 and TRBJ2-1, with D possibly being TRBD1 (6 bases). There are 15 residues in the CDR3. Germline lookup yields CDR1 SGHTA and CDR2 FQGNSA. The V end lost 1 base, the J end lost 0 bases, and 7 bases lay between the germline ends. The CDR3 DNA is TGTGCCAGCAGCTTAGGGGGGCACTCCTACAATGAGCAGTTCTTC. As protein: CASSLGGHSYNEQFF.

The chain employs TRBV4-3 and TRBJ2-3; D is perhaps TRBD2 (5 bases). Germline-derived CDR1 and CDR2 are LGHNA and YSLEER. This CDR3 has 16 residues. V dropped 0 bases and J dropped 2 bases, with 12 bases sitting between them. CDR3 sequence: CASSQEGGADTDTQYF. DNA for the CDR3: TGCGCCAGCAGCCAAGAAGGAGGCGCGGACACAGATACGCAGTATTTT.

The rearrangement links TRBV7-6 to TRBJ2-1; D is ambiguous. Per germline, CDR1 SGHVS and CDR2 FNYEAQ. V gave up 4 bases and J gave up 0 bases, with 13 bases separating them. The CDR3 contains 16 residues. The CDR3 loop reads CASSSRSPSSYNEQFF. Written as DNA, the CDR3 is TGTGCCAGCAGCTCTCGAAGTCCCAGCTCCTACAATGAGCAGTTCTTC. Together with reference TRBV7-6 and TRBJ2-1, the CDR3 gives the full variable domain: GAGVSQSPRYKVTKRGQDVALRCDPISGHVSLYWYRQALGQGPEFLTYFNYEAQQDKSGLPNDRFSAERPEGSISTLTIQRTEQRDSAMYRCASSSRSPSSYNEQFFGPGTRLTVL.

The chain is built from TRBV5-1 and TRBJ2-3; 8 positions match TRBD2. Trimming took 5 bases from V and 5 from J; bases not matched to a gene: 7. The CDR3 spans 14 residues. Germline CDR1 and CDR2: SGHRS and YFSETQ. The CDR3 DNA reads TGCGCCAGCAGAGATAGCGGGACGAAAGATACGCAGTATTTT. Protein: CASRDSGTKDTQYF. Full variable domain (outside the CDR3, taken from reference TRBV5-1 and TRBJ2-3): KAGVTQTPRYLIKTRGQQVTLSCSPISGHRSVSWYQQTPGQGLQFLFEYFSETQRNKGNFPGRFSGRQFSNSRSEMNVSTLELGDSALYLCASRDSGTKDTQYFGPGTRLTVL.

The chain employs TRBV7-9 and TRBJ2-1, with 10 bases lining up with TRBD2. CDR3 length equals 15 residues. The V and J ends lost 5 bases and 8 bases, in that order; junction bases with no gene match: 9. The germline V gene has CDR1 SEHNR and CDR2 FQNEAQ (reference sequence). The CDR3 region has the DNA TGTGCCAGCAGCCTCACCGGGACTAGCGACGATGAGCAGTTCTTC. Translating gives CASSLTGTSDDEQFF.

The genes are TRBV30 and TRBJ2-7; perhaps TRBD2 as D (5 bases). Germline CDR1 reads GTSNPN; CDR2 reads SVGIG (reference sequence). The V end lost 0 bases, the J end lost 2 bases, and 8 bases lay between the germline ends. This CDR3 contains 13 residues. The CDR3 protein is CAWSVRGAYEQYF. The CDR3 nucleotides read TGTGCCTGGAGTGTACGGGGAGCCTACGAGCAGTACTTC.

The gene calls are TRBV6-5 and TRBJ1-5, with TRBD1 matching over 8 bases. Trimming took 5 bases from V and 6 from J; bases not matched to a gene: 6. CDR1 and CDR2 from the germline V gene are MNHEY and SVGAGI. The CDR3 totals 14 residues. The DNA of the CDR3 is TGTGCCAGCAGTCCACGACAGGGGATTCAGCCCCAGCATTTT. It translates to CASSPRQGIQPQHF.

J is TRBJ1-4 and V is TRBV28, with 9 bases identical to TRBD1. The germline gives CDR1 MDHEN, CDR2 SYDVKM. Germline trimming cut 2 bases from V and 7 bases from J; bases unmatched to any gene: 5. The CDR3 is 15 residues long. The chain's CDR3 is CASSLVGTGTEKLFF. Here the CDR3 DNA reads TGTGCCAGCAGTTTAGTGGGGACAGGGACTGAAAAACTGTTTTTT.

The gene calls are TRBV7-2 and TRBJ2-7, with 12 bases fitting TRBD2. The germline V gene has CDR1 SGHTA and CDR2 FQGNSA. V was clipped by 4 bases and J by 6 bases; unmatched bases: 7. There are 15 residues in the CDR3. The CDR3 sequence: CASSYASGGASEQYF. DNA for the CDR3: TGTGCCAGCAGCTACGCTAGCGGGGGGGCCTCCGAGCAGTACTTC.

The V call is TRBV28, the J call TRBJ1-2, with a possible D match to TRBD1 (5 bases). The CDR3 is 15 amino acids. Germline V gives CDR1 MDHEN, CDR2 SYDVKM. Trimming took 8 bases from V and 5 from J, leaving 21 bases between them. The CDR3 reads CASQNLRALGYGYTF. For the CDR3, the DNA is TGTGCCAGCCAAAACCTCAGGGCCTTGGGGTATGGCTACACCTTC.

The chain joins TRBV2 to TRBJ1-2, with TRBD1 matching over 9 bases. This CDR3 is built from 15 residues. Germline V CDR1 and CDR2: SNHLY, FYNNEI. V gave up 2 bases and J gave up 7 bases; unmatched junction bases: 8. The CDR3 nucleotides are TGTGCCAGCAGTGAACGACAGGGGGTTGTATTTGGCTACACCTTC. Translated: CASSERQGVVFGYTF.

V is TRBV5-1 and J is TRBJ2-7; weak D call: TRBD2 (7 bases). The CDR3 covers 16 residues. From germline, CDR1 is SGHRS and CDR2 YFSETQ. The CDR3: CAPKARGGGNHYEQYF. Here the CDR3 DNA reads TGCGCTCCTAAAGCGAGAGGGGGGGGGAACCACTACGAGCAGTACTTC. The full variable domain, rest sourced from reference TRBV5-1 and TRBJ2-7, is KAGVTQTPRYLIKTRGQQVTLSCSPISGHRSVSWYQQTPGQGLQFLFEYFSETQRNKGNFPGRFSGRQFSNSRSEMNVSTLELGDSALYLCAPKARGGGNHYEQYFGPGTRLTVT.

The V call is TRBV28, the J call TRBJ2-2, with D perhaps TRBD1 (7 bases). The CDR3 totals 15 residues. Trimming shortened V by 5 bases and J by 1 base, and 11 bases separated the two germline ends. The germline V gene has CDR1 MDHEN and CDR2 SYDVKM. This CDR3 is CASSPGDRNTGELFF. For the CDR3, the DNA is TGTGCCAGCAGTCCGGGGGACAGGAACACCGGGGAGCTGTTTTTT. Full variable domain (remainder filled in from reference TRBV28 and TRBJ2-2): DVKVTQSSRYLVKRTGEKVFLECVQDMDHENMFWYRQDPGLGLRLIYFSYDVKMKEKGDIPEGYSVSREKKERFSLILESASTNQTSMYLCASSPGDRNTGELFFGEGSRLTVL.

This clone was seen a few times. Here the CDR3 DNA reads TGTGCCAGCAGTTTGCCCGGAGATAACACTGAAGCTTTCTTT. It yields the protein CASSLPGDNTEAFF. The chain joins TRBV28 to TRBJ1-1, with no clear D. The CDR3 has 14 residues. Trimming took off 3 bases at V and 2 bases at J, with 10 bases between the two ends. In germline, CDR1 is MDHEN, CDR2 SYDVKM.

The rearrangement links TRBV7-6 to TRBJ1-1; the D gene is possibly TRBD1 (5 bases). There are 17 residues in the CDR3. Germline values: CDR1 SGHVS, CDR2 FNYEAQ. The V and J ends lost 1 base and 7 bases respectively, with 22 bases between them. The CDR3 bases are TGTGCCAGCAGCTTAGAAGCAGGGCGAGTCGGCCCGGTTGAAGCTTTCTTT. It codes for CASSLEAGRVGPVEAFF.